These 20 T cell receptor beta chains came from one sample sequenced in a study of siplizumab effects on memory and regulatory T cells. Assay: immunoSEQ multiplex PCR; the TCRdb copy retains only in-frame clones and omits some. The sample contains 110,000 or so clones, about 92% of which appear only once. The sample was CD4+ T cells sorted from blood. Every receptor here comes from a human donor in good health.

This chain links TRBV7-2 with TRBJ1-4; TRBD1 aligns across 8 bases. This CDR3 has 14 residues. V lost 6 bases and J lost 8; bases outside the gene matches: 8. Germline CDR1 reads SGHTA; CDR2 reads FQGNSA. This CDR3 is CASRAQGVGEKLFF. The CDR3 DNA reads TGTGCCAGCAGGGCACAGGGGGTAGGGGAAAAACTGTTTTTT.

The chain recombines TRBV11-2 with TRBJ1-2, with no clear D. The CDR3 spans 13 residues. Germline V CDR1 and CDR2: SGHAT, FQNNGV. With 0 bases removed from V and 7 bases from J, the gap between germline ends came to 9 bases. The DNA for the CDR3 is TGTGCCAGCAGCTTAGATCGAGGGAGTGGCTACACCTTC. Amino acids: CASSLDRGSGYTF.

The chain recombines TRBV18 with TRBJ1-2; 8 bases are a match to TRBD1. CDR1 is KGHSH and CDR2 is LQKENI in the germline V gene. After removal of 3 bases from V and 0 bases from J, the junction contained 9 bases not matched to a gene. There are 17 residues in the CDR3. As DNA, the CDR3 is TGTGCCAGCTCACCGACAGGGGCCGGAGAAGCTAACTATGGCTACACCTTC. As protein: CASSPTGAGEANYGYTF.

As DNA, the CDR3 is TGCGCCAGCAGCTTGGAGGTTCAGGTAGTGGATACGCAGTATTTT. Protein product: CASSLEVQVVDTQYF. The rearrangement links TRBV5-1 to TRBJ2-3; D uncertain. CDR1 is SGHRS, CDR2 YFSETQ, per germline. The CDR3 contains 15 residues. V gave up 0 bases and J gave up 6 bases, with 14 bases separating them.

The chain links TRBV11-2 to TRBJ1-5; D not resolved. CDR1 and CDR2 (germline): SGHAT, FQNNGV. Trimming stripped 2 bases from V and 3 bases from J, with 5 bases between. The CDR3 totals 13 residues. The CDR3 DNA reads as TGTGCCAGCAGCTTACAGGTCAATCAGCCCCAGCATTTT. It codes for CASSLQVNQPQHF. The variable domain in full, completed from reference TRBV11-2 and TRBJ1-5, reads EAGVAQSPRYKIIEKRQSVAFWCNPISGHATLYWYQQILGQGPKLLIQFQNNGVVDDSQLPKDRFSAERLKGVDSTLKIQPAKLEDSAVYLCASSLQVNQPQHFGDGTRLSIL.

The chain links TRBV5-1 to TRBJ2-7; 8 bases are a match to TRBD1. Germline V gives CDR1 SGHRS, CDR2 YFSETQ. V trimming: 0 bases; J trimming: 3 bases; junction bases outside the gene matches: 2. The CDR3 totals 14 residues. As DNA, the CDR3 is TGCGCCAGCAGCTTGGGGGGACAGGTCTACGAGCAGTACTTC. Translating it yields CASSLGGQVYEQYF.

V gene TRBV27 combines with J gene TRBJ2-4, with D unclear. CDR3 size: 14 residues. V lost 3 bases, J lost 0 bases, and 6 bases lay in between. Germline CDR1 and CDR2: MNHEY and SMNVEV (reference sequence). The DNA of the CDR3 is TGTGCCAGCAGTTTGGGCTCAGCCAAAAACATTCAGTACTTC. It encodes CASSLGSAKNIQYF.

V and J are TRBV18 and TRBJ2-3; maybe TRBD2 (6 bases). Trimming took off 1 base at V and 6 bases at J, with 14 bases between the two ends. CDR3 length: 15 residues. Germline V gene sequence: CDR1 KGHSH, CDR2 LQKENI. This CDR3 reads CASSPRNGGLDTQYF. CDR3 nucleotides: TGTGCCAGCTCACCACGTAACGGGGGTCTCGATACGCAGTATTTT.

This chain joins TRBV6-5 and TRBJ1-1; D is possibly TRBD1 (5 bases). Looked up from germline, CDR1 is MNHEY and CDR2 is SVGAGI. The CDR3 sequence is 15 residues long. Trimming pared 6 bases from V and 0 bases from J, leaving 14 bases between. CDR3 DNA sequence: TGTGCCAGCAGCCTCTCGGGACGGATGAACACTGAAGCTTTCTTT. This sequence encodes CASSLSGRMNTEAFF.

V is TRBV5-1 and J is TRBJ1-6; D is possibly TRBD1 (5 bases). The CDR3 is 17 residues long. The V gene lost 0 bases and the J gene lost 9 bases, with 19 bases spanning the gap. In germline, CDR1 is SGHRS, CDR2 YFSETQ. The DNA of the CDR3 is TGCGCCAGCAGCTTGGTCCTTGGGGGAGATCTTGGTTCACCCCTCCACTTT. Encoded protein: CASSLVLGGDLGSPLHF.

The chain employs TRBV6-1 and TRBJ2-7; D may correspond to TRBD1 or TRBD2 (5 bases each). The V end was cut by 5 bases, the J end by 5 bases, with 22 bases between. The CDR3 has 16 residues. Germline V gives CDR1 MNHNS, CDR2 SASEGT. The CDR3 DNA reads as TGTGCCAGCAGTAAAGAAGTCCGGGACGAGCAGGACGAGCAGTACTTC. Residues: CASSKEVRDEQDEQYF.

This chain links TRBV2 with TRBJ2-1, with TRBD1 matching over 9 bases. CDR3 length: 13 amino acids. J gave up 9 bases and V 3 bases, and 3 bases lay outside the gene matches. The germline gives CDR1 SNHLY, CDR2 FYNNEI. CDR3 in amino acids: CASSDGTGTEQFF. The CDR3 DNA reads as TGTGCCAGCAGTGATGGGACAGGGACTGAGCAGTTCTTC.

The rearrangement uses TRBV4-3 and TRBJ1-4; D gene uncertain. CDR3 size: 14 residues. V lost 5 bases and J 0 bases, leaving 7 bases between the germline ends. Germline CDR1 is LGHNA and CDR2 is YSLEER. CDR3: CASSSQATNEKLFF. In nucleotides, the CDR3 is TGCGCCAGCAGCTCTCAAGCAACTAATGAAAAACTGTTTTTT.

V usage is TRBV28 and J usage is TRBJ2-3; 8 positions match TRBD2. CDR3 length: 21 amino acids. J was trimmed by 0 bases and V by 5 bases; bases with no gene match: 22. CDR1 is MDHEN and CDR2 is SYDVKM in the germline V gene. The CDR3 DNA reads TGTGCCAGCAGTCCCCAAAAAAGTAGCGGGATAGCACCAACTAGCACAGATACGCAGTATTTT. This codes for CASSPQKSSGIAPTSTDTQYF.

The V gene is TRBV4-2, the J gene TRBJ2-5; 8 bases fit TRBD2. Germline V lookup: CDR1 LGHNA, CDR2 YNFKEQ. The CDR3 length is 15 residues. After removal of 1 base from V and 4 bases from J, the junction contained 5 bases not matched to a gene. The CDR3 bases are TGTGCCAGCAGCCAAGGGACTAGCCCCCCAGAGACCCAGTACTTC. The encoded protein is CASSQGTSPPETQYF.

V usage is TRBV10-1 and J usage is TRBJ1-5, with 7 bases identical to TRBD1. The germline CDR1 and CDR2 sequences are WNHNN and SYGVQD (reference sequence). V lost 6 bases to trimming and J lost 6 bases; unmatched junction nucleotides: 5. The CDR3 is made up of 13 amino acids. CDR3 loop: CASSGQAGQPQHF. The CDR3 DNA reads TGCGCCAGCAGCGGACAGGCAGGTCAGCCCCAGCATTTT.

The rearrangement uses TRBV30 and TRBJ1-4; unclear D gene. Per germline, CDR1 GTSNPN and CDR2 SVGIG (reference sequence). V lost 5 bases, J lost 4 bases, and 14 bases lay in between. The CDR3 is 14 amino acids. CDR3: CAWDAGTNNEKLFF. The CDR3 DNA is TGTGCCTGGGACGCGGGAACCAATAATGAAAAACTGTTTTTT.

The chain joins TRBV19 to TRBJ2-3; TRBD1 aligns across 7 bases. CDR1 is LNHDA and CDR2 is SQIVND in the germline V gene (reference sequence). The V gene end was trimmed by 7 bases and the J gene end by 1 base; junction bases not matched to a gene: 2. The CDR3 length is 13 residues. This CDR3 reads CASNRGGTDTQYF. CDR3 coding DNA: TGTGCCAGTAACAGGGGCGGCACAGATACGCAGTATTTT.

The V and J genes are TRBV10-1 and TRBJ2-3, with D possibly called TRBD1 or TRBD2 (5 bases each). With 1 base removed from V and 6 bases from J, the gap between germline ends came to 11 bases. Germline assignment: CDR1 WNHNN and CDR2 SYGVQD (reference sequence). The CDR3 length is 14 residues. The CDR3 DNA sequence: TGCGCCAGCAGTGAGTGGCGGGCAGGGGATACGCAGTATTTT. This codes for CASSEWRAGDTQYF.

The V gene is TRBV4-1, the J gene TRBJ1-1; D is perhaps TRBD1 (5 bases). Trimming removed 0 bases at V and 3 bases at J, with 14 bases between. This CDR3 comprises 16 residues. Germline V gene lookup returns CDR1 MGHRA and CDR2 YSYEKL. CDR3 amino acids: CASSQDGQGTHTEAFF. In DNA form, the CDR3 reads TGCGCCAGCAGCCAAGATGGTCAGGGAACGCACACTGAAGCTTTCTTT.